The 9 T cell receptor beta chains below all came from one sample that was sequenced in a study of cytomegalovirus exposure and HLA in healthy donors. With 60 Vbeta and 13 Jbeta primers, the PCR was carried out. The protocol was immunoSEQ multiplex PCR, while the TCRdb copy is restricted to in-frame clones and leaves out a portion. The sample holds 70,000 to 100,000 clones, approximately 64% seen once. Input material: PBMCs. Receptors originate from a woman in her forties or fifties in good health and CMV-seropositive.

This clone has just one count. This chain connects TRBV18 to TRBJ1-1; weak D call: TRBD1 (5 bases). The CDR3 is made up of 15 amino acids. The germline V gene encodes CDR1 KGHSH and CDR2 LQKENI. V lost 3 bases and J lost 4, with 15 bases in between. The CDR3 DNA reads TGTGCCAGCTCACCTCCCGTCGGGGGGACCACTGAAGCTTTCTTT. Amino acids: CASSPPVGGTTEAFF.

V is TRBV10-1 and J is TRBJ2-7; maybe TRBD1 (6 bases). CDR3 length: 15 residues. Germline CDR1 is WNHNN and CDR2 is SYGVQD (reference sequence). Deletions cut 6 bases from V and 0 bases from J, with 15 bases between. The chain's CDR3 is CASRGTSPVSYEQYF. CDR3 in DNA: TGCGCCAGCAGGGGGACAAGCCCGGTCTCCTACGAGCAGTACTTC.

The rearrangement links TRBV7-2 to TRBJ2-4, with 8 bases lining up with TRBD1. Germline V CDR1 and CDR2: SGHTA, FQGNSA. V was pared by 5 bases and J by 5 bases, with 11 bases of the junction left unmatched. The CDR3 loop spans 16 amino acids. The CDR3 DNA sequence: TGTGCCAGCAGCGCATTGTGGGAGACAGGGGAAAACATTCAGTACTTC. Translation: CASSALWETGENIQYF.

The chain uses TRBV28 and TRBJ2-5; no clear D. The CDR3 is made up of 12 amino acids. Trimming cost V 4 bases and J 3 bases, with 6 bases left between them. CDR1 and CDR2 (germline): MDHEN, SYDVKM. The CDR3 loop is CASSSSKETQYF. CDR3 sequence (DNA): TGTGCCAGCAGTTCTAGTAAAGAGACCCAGTACTTC. Complete variable domain (other parts from reference TRBV28 and TRBJ2-5): DVKVTQSSRYLVKRTGEKVFLECVQDMDHENMFWYRQDPGLGLRLIYFSYDVKMKEKGDIPEGYSVSREKKERFSLILESASTNQTSMYLCASSSSKETQYFGPGTRLLVL.

The chain employs TRBV25-1 and TRBJ1-2; 9 bases match TRBD1. V shed 3 bases, J shed 8 bases, and the junction held 10 bases outside the gene matches. Germline loops: CDR1 MGHDK, CDR2 SYGVNS. The CDR3 covers 15 residues. The CDR3 spells CASSEAQGASRGYTF. The CDR3 DNA is TGTGCCAGCAGTGAGGCACAGGGGGCGTCTAGGGGCTACACCTTC.

This chain connects TRBV28 to TRBJ1-6, with 9 bases fitting TRBD1. Germline CDR1 MDHEN, CDR2 SYDVKM. With 6 bases clipped from V and 4 bases from J, the junction kept 4 bases outside the gene matches. This CDR3 has 15 amino acids. The CDR3 nucleotides read TGTGCCAGCAGGGTACAGGGGGCGTATAATTCACCCCTCCACTTT. It specifies CASRVQGAYNSPLHF.

The chain has TRBV2 and TRBJ2-7, with TRBD1 matching 8 bases. After removal of 4 bases from V and 3 bases from J, the junction contained 5 bases not matched to a gene. CDR1 SNHLY and CDR2 FYNNEI come from the germline V gene. This CDR3 contains 14 residues. The CDR3 DNA follows: TGTGCCAGCAGTGGCATCGACAGGGGCTACGAGCAGTACTTC. This codes for CASSGIDRGYEQYF. The variable domain in full, with the rest retrieved from reference TRBV2 and TRBJ2-7, is EPEVTQTPSHQVTQMGQEVILRCVPISNHLYFYWYRQILGQKVEFLVSFYNNEISEKSEIFDDQFSVERPDGSNFTLKIRSTKLEDSAMYFCASSGIDRGYEQYFGPGTRLTVT.

The chain recombines TRBV5-1 with TRBJ2-3; 8 nucleotides line up with TRBD1. Germline assignment: CDR1 SGHRS and CDR2 YFSETQ. The V gene end was trimmed by 4 bases and the J gene end by 2 bases; junction bases not matched to a gene: 3. The CDR3 loop spans 14 amino acids. The CDR3 is CASSDRGATDTQYF. CDR3 nucleotide sequence: TGCGCCAGCAGCGACAGGGGTGCCACAGATACGCAGTATTTT.

The chain recombines TRBV7-3 with TRBJ2-1; 10 positions agree with TRBD2. CDR3 size: 14 residues. The germline V gene has CDR1 SGHTA and CDR2 FQGTGA. Trimming cost V 5 bases and J 6 bases; bases outside gene matches: 4. The CDR3 nucleotides are TGTGCCAGCAGCCCGACTAGCGGGTTCAATGAGCAGTTCTTC. This gives the protein CASSPTSGFNEQFF.